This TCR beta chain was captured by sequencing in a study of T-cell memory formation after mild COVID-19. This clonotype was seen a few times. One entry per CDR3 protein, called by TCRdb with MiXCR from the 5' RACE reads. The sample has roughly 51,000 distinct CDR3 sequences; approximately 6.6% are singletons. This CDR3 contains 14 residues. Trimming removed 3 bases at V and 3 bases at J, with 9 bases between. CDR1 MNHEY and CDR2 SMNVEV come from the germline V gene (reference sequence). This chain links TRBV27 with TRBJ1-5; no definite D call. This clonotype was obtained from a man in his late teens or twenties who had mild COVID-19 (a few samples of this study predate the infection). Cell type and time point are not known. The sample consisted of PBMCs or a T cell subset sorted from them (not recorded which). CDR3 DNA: TGTGCCAGCAGTTTGCCAGGCCACAATCAGCCCCAGCATTTT. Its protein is CASSLPGHNQPQHF.